The present TCR beta chain was sequenced within a study of T-cell memory formation after mild COVID-19. Study information: Largely donor-specific TCR clusters were found.

This clonotype was seen a few times. TCRdb analysed the 5' RACE reads with MiXCR anew, one entry per CDR3 protein. The table has around 49,000 distinct CDR3 sequences, roughly a quarter seen once; the top ten hold around 44%. Germline V gene data show CDR1 as MGHRA and CDR2 as YSYEKL. Trimming removed 0 bases from V and 5 bases from J, with 7 bases in between. CDR3 length equals 14 residues. The sequencing input was PBMCs or a T cell subset sorted from them (not recorded which). The rearrangement joins TRBV4-1 to TRBJ1-4; D remains unclear. This TCR derives from a man aged 18 to 29 who had mild COVID-19 (a few samples of this study predate the infection). Cell type and time point are not known. The CDR3: CASSQDVRNEKLFF. CDR3 DNA sequence: TGCGCCAGCAGCCAAGATGTACGGAATGAAAAACTGTTTTTT.